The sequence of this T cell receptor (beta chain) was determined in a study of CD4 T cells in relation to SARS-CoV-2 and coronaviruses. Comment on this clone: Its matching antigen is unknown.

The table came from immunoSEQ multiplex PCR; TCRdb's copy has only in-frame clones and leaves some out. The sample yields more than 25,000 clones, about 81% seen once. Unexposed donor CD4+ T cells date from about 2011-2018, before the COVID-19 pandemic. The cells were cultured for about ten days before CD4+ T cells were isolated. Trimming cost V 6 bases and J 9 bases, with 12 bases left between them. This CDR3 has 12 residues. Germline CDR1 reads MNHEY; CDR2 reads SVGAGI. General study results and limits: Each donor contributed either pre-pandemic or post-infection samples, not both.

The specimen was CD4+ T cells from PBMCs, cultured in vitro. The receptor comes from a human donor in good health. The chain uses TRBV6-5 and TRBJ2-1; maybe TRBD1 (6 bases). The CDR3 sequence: CASRLQGSEQFF. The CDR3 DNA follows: TGTGCCAGCAGATTACAGGGTAGTGAGCAGTTCTTC.